A selection of T cell receptor beta chains follows, all from one sample in a study of T and B cells in COVID-19 patients. TCRdb fed the multiplex PCR reads into MiXCR, producing one record per CDR3 protein. The table lists about 7,800 distinct CDR3 sequences, 40% of them singletons. The sequenced sample was blood. The receptors were sampled from a human donor who had recovered from COVID-19. The CDR3 runs from the conserved cysteine through the conserved F or W. D genes are given only for firm matches. The size entry is marked missing in some rows and otherwise reads once, few, many or a size class.

-,-,TRBV19,TRBJ2-2,TGTGCCAGTAGTATTGGGGACGCCGGGGAGCTGTTTTTT,CASSIGDAGELFF
-,TRBD1,TRBV12-3/TRBV12-4,TRBJ1-2,TGTGCCAGCAGAGCGGGGGGACAGGGCTATGGCTACACCTTC,CASRAGGQGYGYTF
few,TRBD1,TRBV6-5,TRBJ1-6,TGTGCCAGCAGTTCAGCCGGGACAGGTGTCGGTTCACCCCTCCACTTT,CASSSAGTGVGSPLHF
few,-,TRBV6-5,TRBJ2-3,TGTGCCAGCAGGGGTGGAGATACGCAGTATTTT,CASRGGDTQYF
-,TRBD1,TRBV29-1,TRBJ1-1,TGCAGCGCTCGGACAGGGGGCACTGAAGCTTTCTTT,CSARTGGTEAFF
few,TRBD2,TRBV27,TRBJ2-1,TGTGCCAGCAGTCGACTAGCGGGGGGGACCTACAATGAGCAGTTCTTC,CASSRLAGGTYNEQFF
few,TRBD1,TRBV19,TRBJ2-5,TGTGCCAGTAGTCTTGGCCCCCTCGGGGACAGGGCTGAAGAGACCCAGTACTTC,CASSLGPLGDRAEETQYF
-,-,TRBV27,TRBJ2-5,TGTGCCAGCAATCCGACGGGGATCCAAGAGACCCAGTACTTC,CASNPTGIQETQYF
medium-sized,-,TRBV11-3,TRBJ2-3,TGTGCCAGCAGCTTAGACCTCAGACAGCTTCCCAACACAGATACGCAGTATTTT,CASSLDLRQLPNTDTQYF
-,TRBD1,TRBV5-5,TRBJ1-5,TGTGCCAGCAGCTTGGGCAGGGGGTGGGATCAGCCCCAGCATTTT,CASSLGRGWDQPQHF
medium-sized,-,TRBV11-3,TRBJ2-5,TGTGCCAGCAGCCCCCGGGTACAAGAGACCCAGTACTTC,CASSPRVQETQYF
-,TRBD1,TRBV19,TRBJ2-5,TGTGCCAGTAGTACACCTCTAGACAGGGAAGAGACCCAGTACTTC,CASSTPLDREETQYF
-,-,TRBV7-2,TRBJ2-5,TGTGCCAGCAGCTCTCCGAGGGGCATCCAAGAGACCCAGTACTTC,CASSSPRGIQETQYF
few,TRBD1,TRBV7-9,TRBJ2-3,TGTGCCAGCAGCCCCAGGGGGCGACGGAATACGCAGTATTTT,CASSPRGRRNTQYF
-,TRBD2,TRBV24-1,TRBJ2-1,TGTGCCACCAGTGTACCAAAGCGGGGGGACTACAATGAGCAGTTCTTC,CATSVPKRGDYNEQFF
few,-,TRBV5-4,TRBJ2-3,TGTGCCAGCAGCTCAGGTCTGCCAGATACGCAGTATTTT,CASSSGLPDTQYF
medium-sized,-,TRBV29-1,TRBJ2-7,TGCAGCGTCTCAGGGCAAAGCTCCGAGCAGTACTTC,CSVSGQSSEQYF
few,-,TRBV27,TRBJ1-2,TGTGCCAGCAGTCGATCTAACTATGGCTACACCTTC,CASSRSNYGYTF
-,-,TRBV12-3/TRBV12-4,TRBJ1-5,TGTGCCAGCGCCCCTGGGGGCCGATATAGCAATCAGCCCCAGCATTTT,CASAPGGRYSNQPQHF
once,-,TRBV27,TRBJ1-3,TGTGCCAGCAGTTTAAGTCACCCTGGAAACACCATATATTTT,CASSLSHPGNTIYF
few,-,TRBV29-1,TRBJ2-5,TGCAGCGTTGAAGTTGGAGGGACAGAGACCCAGTACTTC,CSVEVGGTETQYF